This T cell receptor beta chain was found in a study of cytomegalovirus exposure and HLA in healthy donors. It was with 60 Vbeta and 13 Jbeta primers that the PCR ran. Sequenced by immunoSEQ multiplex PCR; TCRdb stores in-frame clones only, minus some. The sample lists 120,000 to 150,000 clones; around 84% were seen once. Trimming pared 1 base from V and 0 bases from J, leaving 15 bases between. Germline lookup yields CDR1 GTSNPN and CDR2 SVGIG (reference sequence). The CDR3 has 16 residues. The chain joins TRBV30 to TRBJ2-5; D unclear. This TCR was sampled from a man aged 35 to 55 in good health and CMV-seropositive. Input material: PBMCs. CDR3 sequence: CAWSGGVASYQETQYF. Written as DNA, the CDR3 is TGTGCCTGGAGTGGAGGAGTCGCCTCGTACCAAGAGACCCAGTACTTC.